This TCR beta chain comes out of a study of graft-versus-host responses after intestinal transplantation. Study at large: Transplantation in recipients was multivisceral, liver-intestinal, or isolated intestinal.

This clone was seen only once. The antigen remains unidentified. Sequenced by immunoSEQ multiplex PCR; TCRdb stores in-frame clones only, minus some. This sample yields 80,000 to 90,000 clones, of which around 90% are seen a single time; about 0.28% belongs to the top ten. The sample consisted of unstimulated CD4+ T cells sorted from spleen or lymph node cells, taken before intestinal transplant. This receptor was taken from a human donor who received an intestinal transplant.

The CDR3 sequence is CASSVVQGVNTGELFF. The CDR3 coding sequence is TGTGCCAGCAGCGTAGTTCAGGGAGTGAACACCGGGGAGCTGTTTTTT. V and J are TRBV9 and TRBJ2-2; D possibly matches TRBD1 or TRBD2 (5 bases each). In germline, CDR1 is SGDLS, CDR2 YYNGEE. V was shortened by 0 bases and J by 1 base, with 10 bases between the two germline ends. This CDR3 contains 16 residues.